Listed here is a single TCR beta chain. The clone's antigen remains unknown. Base qualities are not recorded, but no much larger clone differs from it by a single base. The record originates from a study of blood T cell repertoires in COVID-19 (dated by TCRdb to between 2020 and 2021). Describing the broader study: Samples covering the acute and convalescent phases of COVID-19 were provided by collaborators in the United States, Italy and Spain. The prospective study material was composed of cDNA or gDNA derived from T cells, B-cell-depleted T cells, or PBMCs. The dataset comprised deeply sampled blood TCRbeta repertoires from subjects exposed to, actively infected with, or recovered from COVID-19. A freely available public database, intended as a resource for researchers studying the immune response to SARS-CoV-2, is where the repertoires were released. The samples were drawn from the first 160 participants of the ongoing ImmuneRACE study and from 1,254 subjects provided by 6 global collaborators. A de-identified subject ID, COVID-19 status, age in years and sex were almost always included in the sample metadata. HLA class I and class II types, where available, came from metadata supplied by the sample provider rather than from assay-based typing.

Results the study describes overall, beyond this receptor: The quantity of clinical and demographic metadata differed by source and by participant and was supplied without curation.

TCRbeta CDR3 regions were amplified from genomic DNA using the immunoSEQ Assay, a bias-controlled multiplex PCR. The paper's data handling went like this. The number of nucleated cells in each sample was estimated by amplification of reference gene primers within the assay. To quantify the absolute abundance of each unique TCRbeta CDR3 rearrangement, sequence reads were collapsed and filtered. For each sample, productive Simpson clonality was calculated as the square root of Simpson's diversity index across productive rearrangements. TCRdb obtained this table from immuneACCESS and retained in-frame rearrangements with V and J assigned. These tables miss some clones; where compared with another copy, unresolved V genes account for less than half of the shortfall, and the remainder is unexplained. The DNA was the basis for D and trimming; V, J and clone size are from that table. The sample table lists 250,000 to 300,000 clones, around nine tenths of them with a count of one. The top ten constitute roughly 1.1% of the sample.

In the germline V gene, CDR1 corresponds to ENHRY and CDR2 to SYGVKD. Measured from the cysteine to the phenylalanine, the CDR3 is 15 residues long. Kept here is only the CDR3 DNA, which spans 45 bases and is read in frame from base 1. At the junction V is shortened by 8 bases and J by 7 bases; bases outside the gene matches: 13. In the prospective study, participants were 18 to 89 years old, resided in about two dozen geographic areas of the United States, and were enrolled through a virtual design. Cohort assignment in the prospective study relied on participant-reported clinical history from a screening survey and a study questionnaire. Recovered participants in ImmuneRACE Cohort 3 were defined by two consecutive negative NP/OP PCR tests, clearance by a healthcare professional, or resolution of symptoms. Mobile phlebotomists in the prospective study collected whole blood, serum and a nasopharyngeal or oropharyngeal swab from every participant. Prospective study participants could optionally give additional blood draws and questionnaires over an approximately two-month period. Before DNA extraction, blood samples from the prospective study were shipped at room temperature or frozen.

This sequence uses TRBV10-3 and TRBJ2-1, and 8 bases in between align with TRBD2. The sequenced sample was PBMCs or T cells enriched from blood (not recorded which). The receptor comes from a woman aged 30 to 39 who had recovered from COVID-19. The DNA sequence is TGTGCCATCTCCAAAGCGGGAGAAACGTTAAATGAGCAGTTCTTC. It translates as CAISKAGETLNEQFF.